This T cell receptor beta chain was sequenced in a study of cytomegalovirus exposure and HLA in healthy donors. Study-level information: Findings of an earlier analysis included roughly 110 million unique TCR beta sequences from around 180 million T cells.

On this clone: Its specificity is unknown.

The CDR3 loop spans 14 amino acids. Between the trimmed V and J ends, which lost 1 base and 1 base, there was a span of 7 bases. The germline V gene encodes CDR1 SEHNR and CDR2 FQNEAQ (reference sequence). In the PCR, 60 Vbeta and 13 Jbeta primers were used. Sequencing was performed with immunoSEQ multiplex PCR; in TCRdb, only in-frame clones are kept and a portion is missing. Altogether about 190,000 clones are present, about four fifths being singletons, with the ten largest covering more than 4.5%. Study observations and caveats: According to an earlier analysis, most TCR beta V segments yielded productive rearrangements about 87% or about 30% of the time. Later on, a genetic analysis was performed. It linked a missense variant in DCLRE1C with V- and J-gene trimming of TCR beta. In a later analysis, HLA-associated beta chains showed higher expansion and lower generation probabilities than comparable chains.

V usage is TRBV7-9 and J usage is TRBJ1-1; D gene uncertain. The TCR comes from a man aged 25-40 years in good health and CMV-seropositive. The sequenced sample consisted of PBMCs. The CDR3 is CASSLVRRNTEAFF. CDR3 bases: TGTGCCAGCAGCTTAGTACGTAGGAACACTGAAGCTTTCTTT.